This T cell receptor (beta chain) originates from a study of cytomegalovirus exposure and HLA in healthy donors. The PCR had 60 Vbeta and 13 Jbeta primers. Profiling relied on immunoSEQ multiplex PCR, and the TCRdb table lists in-frame clones only, not all of them. The repertoire holds some 97,000 clones, roughly three quarters seen once, with 4% in the top ten. Looked up from germline, CDR1 is MGHRA and CDR2 is YSYEKL. V trimming: 4 bases; J trimming: 8 bases; junction bases outside the gene matches: 4. The CDR3 contains 14 residues. Study observations and caveats: Among TCR beta chains, those listed as cytomegalovirus-associated numbered around 180.

Worth noting for this clone: Its specificity is unknown.

V and J are TRBV4-1 and TRBJ2-1, with 11 bases matching TRBD1. What was sequenced was PBMCs. This TCR was recovered from a woman aged 45-65 years in good health and CMV-seropositive. Here the CDR3 reads CASSLRTGGYEQFF. As DNA, the CDR3 is TGCGCCAGCAGCCTGCGGACAGGGGGCTATGAGCAGTTCTTC.